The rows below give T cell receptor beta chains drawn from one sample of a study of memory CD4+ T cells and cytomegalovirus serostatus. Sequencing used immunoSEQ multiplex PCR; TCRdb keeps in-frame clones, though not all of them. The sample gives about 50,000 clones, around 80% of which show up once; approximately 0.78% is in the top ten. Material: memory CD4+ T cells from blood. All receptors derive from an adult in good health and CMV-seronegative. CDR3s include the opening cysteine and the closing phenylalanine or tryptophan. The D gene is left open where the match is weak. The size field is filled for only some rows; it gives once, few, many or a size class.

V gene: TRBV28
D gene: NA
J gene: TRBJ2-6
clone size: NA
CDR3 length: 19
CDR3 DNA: TGTGCCAGCAGTTCTCCCCGGGGAGGCCGGTTCTCTGGGGCCAACGTCCTGACTTTC
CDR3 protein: CASSSPRGGRFSGANVLTF

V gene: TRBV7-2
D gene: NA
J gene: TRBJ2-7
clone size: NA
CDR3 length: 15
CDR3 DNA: TGTGCCAGCAGCTTATTTCCGGACGGATCCTACGAGCAGTACTTC
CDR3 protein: CASSLFPDGSYEQYF

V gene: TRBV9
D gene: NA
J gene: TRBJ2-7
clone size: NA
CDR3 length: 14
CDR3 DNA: TGTGCCAGCAGCATCCGGGACGGATACTACGAGCAGTACTTC
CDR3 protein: CASSIRDGYYEQYF

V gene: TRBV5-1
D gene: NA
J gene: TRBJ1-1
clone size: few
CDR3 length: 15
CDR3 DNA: TGCGCCAGCAGCTTGGGGGTGAGGGCAAACACTGAAGCTTTCTTT
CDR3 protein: CASSLGVRANTEAFF

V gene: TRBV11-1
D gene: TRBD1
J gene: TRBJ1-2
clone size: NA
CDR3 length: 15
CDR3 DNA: TGTGCCAGCAGCTGGGGGGACAGTCCTATGGAGGGCTACACCTTC
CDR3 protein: CASSWGDSPMEGYTF

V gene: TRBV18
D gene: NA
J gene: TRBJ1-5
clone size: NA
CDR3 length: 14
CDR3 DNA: TGTGCCAGCTCAGACACTATTAGCAATCAGCCCCAGCATTTT
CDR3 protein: CASSDTISNQPQHF

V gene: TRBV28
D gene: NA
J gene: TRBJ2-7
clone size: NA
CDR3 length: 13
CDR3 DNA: TGTGCCAGCAGTTTAACAGGGATCTACGAGCAGTACTTC
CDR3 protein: CASSLTGIYEQYF

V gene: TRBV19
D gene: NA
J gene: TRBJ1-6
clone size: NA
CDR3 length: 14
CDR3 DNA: TGTGCCAGACACGATGGACAGCGGGACTCACCCCTCCACTTT
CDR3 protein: CARHDGQRDSPLHF

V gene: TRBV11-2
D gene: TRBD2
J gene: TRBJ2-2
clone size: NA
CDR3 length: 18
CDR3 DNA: TGTGCCAGCAGCCCATCGACTAGCGGGGGGGCAGGCACCGGGGAGCTGTTTTTT
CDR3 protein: CASSPSTSGGAGTGELFF

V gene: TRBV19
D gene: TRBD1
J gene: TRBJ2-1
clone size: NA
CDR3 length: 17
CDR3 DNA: TGTGCCAGTAGTATAAGGGTCGGGGACAGGGGGTACAATGAGCAGTTCTTC
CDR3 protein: CASSIRVGDRGYNEQFF

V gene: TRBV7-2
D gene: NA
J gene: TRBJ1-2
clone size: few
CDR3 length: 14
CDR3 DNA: TGTGCCAGCAGCCGTGGTACCCTGAACTATGGCTACACCTTC
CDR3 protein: CASSRGTLNYGYTF

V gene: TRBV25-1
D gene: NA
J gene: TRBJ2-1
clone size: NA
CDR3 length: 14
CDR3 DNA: TGTGCCAGCAGTGAAGGGGGCCCGAGGGGAGAGCAGTTCTTC
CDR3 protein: CASSEGGPRGEQFF

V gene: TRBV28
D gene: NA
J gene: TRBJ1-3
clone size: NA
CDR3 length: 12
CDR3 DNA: TGTGCCAGCAGTTTAAAAGGAAACACCATATATTTT
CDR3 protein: CASSLKGNTIYF

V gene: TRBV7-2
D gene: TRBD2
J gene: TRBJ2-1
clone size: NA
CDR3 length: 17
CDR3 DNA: TGTGCCAGCAGCTTCTCGCTAACGGGAGGCCTCTGGCGGGAGCAGTTCTTC
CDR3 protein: CASSFSLTGGLWREQFF

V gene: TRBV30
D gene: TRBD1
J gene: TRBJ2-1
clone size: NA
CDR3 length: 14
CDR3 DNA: TGTGCCTGGAAAAAAGGGGGCTCATACAATGAGCAGTTCTTC
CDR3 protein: CAWKKGGSYNEQFF

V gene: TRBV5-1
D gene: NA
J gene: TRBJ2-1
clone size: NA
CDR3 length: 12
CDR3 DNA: TGCGCCAGCAGCTTGGGGCTAGTCGAGCAGTTCTTC
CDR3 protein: CASSLGLVEQFF

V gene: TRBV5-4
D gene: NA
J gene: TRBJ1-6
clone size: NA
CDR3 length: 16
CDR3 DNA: TGTGCCAGCAGCTTACGGGGGGCGCGGGATTTCTCACCCCTCCACTTT
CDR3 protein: CASSLRGARDFSPLHF

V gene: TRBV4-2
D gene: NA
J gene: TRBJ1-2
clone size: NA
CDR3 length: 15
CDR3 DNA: TGTGCCAGCAGCCAAGATATAGACAGTCACTATGGCTACACCTTC
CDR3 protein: CASSQDIDSHYGYTF

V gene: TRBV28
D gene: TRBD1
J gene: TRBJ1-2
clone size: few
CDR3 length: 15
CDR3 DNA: TGTGCCAGCAGTTTATGGGTCAGGGGGAACTATGGCTACACCTTC
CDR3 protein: CASSLWVRGNYGYTF

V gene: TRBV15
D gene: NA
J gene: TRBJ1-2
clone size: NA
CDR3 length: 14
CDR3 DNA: TGTGCCACCAGCGTGACCCGGACAGTCTATGGCTACACCTTC
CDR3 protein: CATSVTRTVYGYTF

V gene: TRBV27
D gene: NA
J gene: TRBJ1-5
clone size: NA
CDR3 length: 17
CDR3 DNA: TGTGCCAGCAGTCCGCGCCCTATGGATTATAGCAATCAGCCCCAGCATTTT
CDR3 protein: CASSPRPMDYSNQPQHF

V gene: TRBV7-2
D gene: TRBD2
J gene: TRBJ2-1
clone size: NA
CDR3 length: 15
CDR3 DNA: TGTGCCAGCAGCCCCCGTACTCTGGGGGCGGGGGGACAGTTCTTC
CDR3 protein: CASSPRTLGAGGQFF

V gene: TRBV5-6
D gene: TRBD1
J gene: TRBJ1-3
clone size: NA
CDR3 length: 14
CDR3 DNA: TGTGCCAGCAGAAGTAAGGGGGCGAGGGGGACCATATATTTT
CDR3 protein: CASRSKGARGTIYF

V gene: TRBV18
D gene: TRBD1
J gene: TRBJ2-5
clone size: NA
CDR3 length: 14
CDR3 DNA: TGTGCCAGCTCACGAGGGACAGGGGTGGAGACCCAGTACTTC
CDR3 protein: CASSRGTGVETQYF

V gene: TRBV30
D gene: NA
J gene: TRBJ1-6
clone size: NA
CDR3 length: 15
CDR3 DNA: TGTGCCTGGGGGGTCCGGGACACTAGTAATTCACCCCTCCACTTT
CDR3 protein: CAWGVRDTSNSPLHF

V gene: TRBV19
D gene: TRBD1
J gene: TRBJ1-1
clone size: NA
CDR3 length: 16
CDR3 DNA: TGTGCCAGTAGTATACGACAGGGTGCGAACAGATTTGAAGCTTTCTTT
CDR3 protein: CASSIRQGANRFEAFF

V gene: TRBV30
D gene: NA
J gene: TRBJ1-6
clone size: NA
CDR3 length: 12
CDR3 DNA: TGTGCCTGGAAGGCAGGGGATTCACCCCTCCACTTT
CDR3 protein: CAWKAGDSPLHF

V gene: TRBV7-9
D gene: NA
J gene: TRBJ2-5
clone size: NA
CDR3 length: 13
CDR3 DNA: TGTGCCAGCAGCTTGACTATACAAGAGACCCAGTACTTC
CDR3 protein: CASSLTIQETQYF

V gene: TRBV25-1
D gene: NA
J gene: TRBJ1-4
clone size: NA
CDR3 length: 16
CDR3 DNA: TGTGCCAGCAGTGAAGTTTCGATAGGGAGTAATGAAAAACTGTTTTTT
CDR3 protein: CASSEVSIGSNEKLFF